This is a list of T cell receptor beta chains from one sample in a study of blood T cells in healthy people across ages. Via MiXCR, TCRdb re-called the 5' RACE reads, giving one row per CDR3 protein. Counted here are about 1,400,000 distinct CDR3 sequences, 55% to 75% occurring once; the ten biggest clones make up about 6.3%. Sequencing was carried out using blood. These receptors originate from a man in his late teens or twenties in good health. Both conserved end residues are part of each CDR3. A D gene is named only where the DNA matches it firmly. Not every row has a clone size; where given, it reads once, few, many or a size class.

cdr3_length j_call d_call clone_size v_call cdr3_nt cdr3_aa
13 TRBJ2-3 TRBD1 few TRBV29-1 TGCAGCGCTCACAGGGGAAGCACAGATACGCAGTATTTT CSAHRGSTDTQYF
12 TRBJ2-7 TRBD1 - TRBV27 TGTGCCAGCGGCCGGGACAGGGACGAGCAGTACTTC CASGRDRDEQYF
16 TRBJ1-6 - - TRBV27 TGTGCCAGCAGTTTAGAAGGGGCTGGTAGAGTTTCACCCCTCCACTTT CASSLEGAGRVSPLHF
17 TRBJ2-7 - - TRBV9 TGTGCCAGCAGCGCCCTATGTAGGGGGACTACACTCTACGAGCAGTACTTC CASSALCRGTTLYEQYF
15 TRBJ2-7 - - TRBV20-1 TGCAGTGCTCACACCTGGGGCAGTGTCTCCTACGAGCAGTACTTC CSAHTWGSVSYEQYF
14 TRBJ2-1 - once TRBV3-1 TGTGCCAGCGGCCAAGTTGGGGTTCTGGGGCCCCAGTTCTTC CASGQVGVLGPQFF
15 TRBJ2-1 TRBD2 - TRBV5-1 TGCGCCAGCAGCTTGGCCTTAGCGGGATTTAATGAGCAGTTCTTC CASSLALAGFNEQFF
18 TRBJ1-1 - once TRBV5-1 TGCGCCAGCAGCTTGGCCGGGACCCACCTGGAAAGGAACACTGAAGCTTTCTTT CASSLAGTHLERNTEAFF
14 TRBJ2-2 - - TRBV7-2 TGTGCCAGCAGCTACAGGGTGTACACCGGGGAGCTGTTTTTT CASSYRVYTGELFF
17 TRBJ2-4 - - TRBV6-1 TGTGCCAGCAGTGCGGACAGGGTGGGGGGGGTTTGGAACATTCAGTACTTC CASSADRVGGVWNIQYF